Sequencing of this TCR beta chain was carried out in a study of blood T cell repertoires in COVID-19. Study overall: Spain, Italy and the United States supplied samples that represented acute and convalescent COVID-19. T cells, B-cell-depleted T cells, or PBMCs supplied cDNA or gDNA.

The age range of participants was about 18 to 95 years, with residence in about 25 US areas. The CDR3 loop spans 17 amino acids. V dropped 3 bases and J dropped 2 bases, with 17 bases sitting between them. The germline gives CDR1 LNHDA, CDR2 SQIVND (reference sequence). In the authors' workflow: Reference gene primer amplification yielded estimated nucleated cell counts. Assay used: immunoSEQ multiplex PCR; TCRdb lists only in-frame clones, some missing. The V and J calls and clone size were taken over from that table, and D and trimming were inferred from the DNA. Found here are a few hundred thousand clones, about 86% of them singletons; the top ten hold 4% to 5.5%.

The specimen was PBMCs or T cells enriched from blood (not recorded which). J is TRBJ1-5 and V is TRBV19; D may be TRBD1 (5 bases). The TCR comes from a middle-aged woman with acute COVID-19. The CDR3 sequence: CASSIGSGAFGNQPQHF. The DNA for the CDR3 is TGTGCCAGTAGTATCGGGTCTGGGGCTTTCGGCAATCAGCCCCAGCATTTT.